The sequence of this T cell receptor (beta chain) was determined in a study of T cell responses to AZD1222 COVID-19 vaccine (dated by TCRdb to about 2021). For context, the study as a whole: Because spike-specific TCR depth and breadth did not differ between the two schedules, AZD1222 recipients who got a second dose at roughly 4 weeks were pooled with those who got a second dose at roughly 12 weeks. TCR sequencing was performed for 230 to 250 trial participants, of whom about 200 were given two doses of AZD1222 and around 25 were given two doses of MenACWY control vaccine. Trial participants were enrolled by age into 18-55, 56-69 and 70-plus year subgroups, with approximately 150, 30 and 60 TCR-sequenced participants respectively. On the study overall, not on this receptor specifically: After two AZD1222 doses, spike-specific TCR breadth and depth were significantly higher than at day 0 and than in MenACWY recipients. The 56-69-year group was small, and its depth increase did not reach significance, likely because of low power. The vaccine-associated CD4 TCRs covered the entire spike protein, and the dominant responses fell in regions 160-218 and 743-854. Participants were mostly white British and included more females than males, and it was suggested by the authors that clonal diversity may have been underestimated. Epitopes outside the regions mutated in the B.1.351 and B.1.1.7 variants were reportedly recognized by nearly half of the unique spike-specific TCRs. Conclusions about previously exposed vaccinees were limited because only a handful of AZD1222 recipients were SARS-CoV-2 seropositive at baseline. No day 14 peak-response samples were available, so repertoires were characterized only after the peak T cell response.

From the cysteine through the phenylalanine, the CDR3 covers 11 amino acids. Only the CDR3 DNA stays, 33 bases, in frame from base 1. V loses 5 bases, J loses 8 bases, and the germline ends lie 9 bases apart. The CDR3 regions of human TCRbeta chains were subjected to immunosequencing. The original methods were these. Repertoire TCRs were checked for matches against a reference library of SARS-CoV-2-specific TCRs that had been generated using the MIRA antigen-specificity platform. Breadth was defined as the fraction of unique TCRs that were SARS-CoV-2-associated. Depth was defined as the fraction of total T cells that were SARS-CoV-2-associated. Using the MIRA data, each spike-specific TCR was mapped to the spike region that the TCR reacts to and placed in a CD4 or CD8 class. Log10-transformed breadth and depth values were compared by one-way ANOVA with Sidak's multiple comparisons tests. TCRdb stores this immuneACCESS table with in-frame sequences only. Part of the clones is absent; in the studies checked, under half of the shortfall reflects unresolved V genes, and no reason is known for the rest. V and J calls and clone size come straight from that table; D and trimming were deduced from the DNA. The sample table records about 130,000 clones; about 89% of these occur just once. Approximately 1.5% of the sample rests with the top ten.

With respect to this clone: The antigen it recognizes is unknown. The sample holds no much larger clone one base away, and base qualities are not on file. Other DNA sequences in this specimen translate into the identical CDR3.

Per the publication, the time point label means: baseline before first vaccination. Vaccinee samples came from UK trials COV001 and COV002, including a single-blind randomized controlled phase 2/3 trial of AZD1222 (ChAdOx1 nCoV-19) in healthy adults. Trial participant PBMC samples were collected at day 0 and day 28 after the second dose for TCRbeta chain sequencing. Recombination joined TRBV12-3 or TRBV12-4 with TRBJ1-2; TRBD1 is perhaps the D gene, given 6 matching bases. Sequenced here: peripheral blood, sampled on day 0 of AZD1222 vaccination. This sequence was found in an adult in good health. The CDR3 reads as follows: CASSLQGGYTF. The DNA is TGTGCCAGCAGTCTTCAGGGGGGCTACACCTTC.